The sample holds a few counts of the clone carrying this T cell receptor beta chain. MiXCR, run by TCRdb on the RT-PCR reads, gives a single entry per CDR3 protein. The sample contains hundreds of thousands of distinct CDR3 sequences, approximately 17% of which appear only once. These data come from a study of response to subunit inactivated influenza vaccine. V shed 7 bases, J shed 1 base, and the junction held 2 bases outside the gene matches. This CDR3 contains 13 residues. Germline CDR1 is SNHLY and CDR2 is FYNNEI. The source was PBMCs from blood, collected more than 4 days after vaccination. The chain couples TRBV2 to TRBJ1-1, with 8 bases lining up with TRBD1. The receptor was derived from a man aged 50-60 years who received an inactivated influenza vaccine. CDR3 nucleotides: TGTGCCAGCACTGGGACAGGGAACACTGAAGCTTTCTTT. Its translation: CASTGTGNTEAFF.